Each of the 23 T cell receptor beta chains below was sequenced from the same sample in a study of graft-versus-host responses after intestinal transplantation. Clones were read by immunoSEQ multiplex PCR, and TCRdb kept only the in-frame ones, dropping some. The top ten hold 7% to 9.5% of the sample, which has about 85,000 clones, around 93% seen once. These receptors are not linked to any known antigen. Material: unstimulated CD8+ T cells sorted from spleen or lymph node cells, obtained before transplant. The receptor source for this set is a human donor who was the organ donor for an intestinal transplant.

The rearrangement links TRBV7-3 to TRBJ1-1; D not certain. Deletions cut 2 bases from V and 6 bases from J, with 16 bases between. Germline CDR1 and CDR2: SGHTA and FQGTGA. The CDR3 sequence is 15 residues long. The CDR3 region is CASSLYPAGESEAFF. CDR3 DNA: TGTGCCAGCAGCTTATACCCAGCCGGGGAGTCTGAAGCTTTCTTT.

The rearrangement links TRBV6-1 to TRBJ2-7; D gene unclear. Between the trimmed V and J ends, which lost 3 bases and 5 bases, there was a span of 8 bases. The CDR3 runs to 12 residues. The germline gives CDR1 MNHNS, CDR2 SASEGT. The CDR3 sequence is CASSEQIHEQYF. The CDR3 nucleotides are TGTGCCAGCAGTGAGCAAATCCACGAGCAGTACTTC.

The V call is TRBV6-6, the J call TRBJ1-2, with 10 bases identical to TRBD1. The V segment lost 4 bases and the J segment 4 bases; nucleotides outside the gene matches: 9. The CDR3 extends over 16 amino acids. Germline V gene data show CDR1 as MNHNY and CDR2 as SVGAGI (reference sequence). The CDR3 sequence: CASSSLTGGKSYGYTF. The CDR3, as DNA: TGTGCCAGCAGTTCCCTGACAGGGGGCAAGTCCTATGGCTACACCTTC.

The genes are TRBV5-1 and TRBJ1-1; tentatively, D is TRBD1 (6 bases). Trimming took 0 bases from V and 7 from J, leaving 16 bases between them. The germline V gene encodes CDR1 SGHRS and CDR2 YFSETQ. CDR3 length: 15 residues. The chain's CDR3 is CASSLGLGAFIEAFF. CDR3 nucleotides: TGCGCCAGCAGCTTGGGGCTGGGGGCCTTTATTGAAGCTTTCTTT.

The CDR3 sequence is CASSQDRRPGYNEQFF. The CDR3 DNA is TGCGCCAGCAGCCAGGACAGACGTCCGGGGTACAATGAGCAGTTCTTC. This chain links TRBV4-1 with TRBJ2-1, with a possible D match to TRBD1 (6 bases). This CDR3 spans 16 amino acids. Trimming pared 3 bases from V and 4 bases from J, leaving 16 bases between. Germline V gene sequence: CDR1 MGHRA, CDR2 YSYEKL.

This rearrangement joins TRBV7-9 to TRBJ1-2, with D tentatively TRBD1 (5 bases). Germline V gene lookup returns CDR1 SEHNR and CDR2 FQNEAQ (reference sequence). This CDR3 has 13 amino acids. Trimming removed 2 bases at V and 6 bases at J, with 10 bases between. Written as DNA, the CDR3 is TGTGCCAGCAGCTTACGGGGGAAGGATGGCTACACCTTC. Its translation: CASSLRGKDGYTF.

About this clone: This specimen includes other DNA sequences encoding the same CDR3. V is TRBV19 and J is TRBJ2-7; 7 positions match TRBD2. Per the germline V gene, CDR1 is LNHDA and CDR2 is SQIVND (reference sequence). The CDR3 runs 13 residues. V gave up 1 base and J gave up 3 bases; unmatched junction bases: 0. The CDR3 loop reads CASSIGGSYEQYF. The CDR3 DNA sequence: TGTGCCAGTAGTATAGGCGGGAGCTACGAGCAGTACTTC.

The chain carries TRBV5-1 and TRBJ2-7; D call uncertain. Germline loops: CDR1 SGHRS, CDR2 YFSETQ. The V end was cut by 1 base, the J end by 7 bases, with 15 bases between. The CDR3 sequence is 14 residues long. The DNA for the CDR3 is TGCGCCAGCAGCTTGCGAGACACCCCGCGAGAGCAGTACTTC. Amino acid sequence: CASSLRDTPREQYF.

This clone was counted between two and nine times. The J gene is TRBJ1-1, the V gene TRBV11-2, with 8 bases that match TRBD1. The length of the CDR3 is 15 residues. V lost 5 bases to trimming and J lost 2 bases; unmatched junction nucleotides: 7. From germline, CDR1 is SGHAT and CDR2 FQNNGV. Here the CDR3 DNA reads TGTGCCAGCAGCCAACGTGGGACAGGAAACACTGAAGCTTTCTTT. This gives the protein CASSQRGTGNTEAFF.

This chain joins TRBV7-6 and TRBJ2-1; 9 bases match TRBD2. Germline trimming cut 2 bases from V and 4 bases from J; bases unmatched to any gene: 0. Germline loops: CDR1 SGHVS, CDR2 FNYEAQ. The CDR3 has 14 amino acids. This chain's CDR3 is CASSLLAGYNEQFF. In DNA form, the CDR3 reads TGTGCCAGCAGCTTACTAGCGGGGTACAATGAGCAGTTCTTC.

V is TRBV6-1 and J is TRBJ2-1; 14 bases map to TRBD2. This CDR3 spans 15 amino acids. Germline V lookup: CDR1 MNHNS, CDR2 SASEGT. V lost 6 bases to trimming and J lost 6 bases; unmatched junction nucleotides: 4. The CDR3, as DNA: TGTGCCAGCAGACCGACTAGCGGGGGGGCCAATGAGCAGTTCTTC. Translating it yields CASRPTSGGANEQFF.

This clone was counted a single time. This CDR3 reads CASSWAGGLLEAFF. In nucleotides, the CDR3 is TGTGCCAGCAGTTGGGCAGGGGGCCTCCTTGAAGCTTTCTTT. The rearrangement joins TRBV6-5 to TRBJ1-1; 8 bases fit TRBD1. CDR3 size: 14 residues. From germline, CDR1 is MNHEY and CDR2 SVGAGI. V dropped 4 bases and J dropped 7; count of bases not matched to a gene: 8.

This clone was recorded once. The J gene is TRBJ1-1, the V gene TRBV4-1; possible D gene TRBD1, 6 bases. This CDR3 has 16 amino acids. CDR1 and CDR2 (germline): MGHRA, YSYEKL. V lost 4 bases to trimming and J lost 4 bases, with 19 bases between them. As DNA, the CDR3 is TGCGCCAGCAGCCCCCGGGCGGGGGCGGGGGTCACTGAAGCTTTCTTT. Residues: CASSPRAGAGVTEAFF.

Concerning this clone: This specimen includes other DNA sequences encoding the same CDR3. The V gene is TRBV5-1, the J gene TRBJ1-1, with D uncertain. The germline V gene has CDR1 SGHRS and CDR2 YFSETQ. The CDR3 length is 13 residues. V gave up 0 bases and J gave up 0 bases, with 3 bases separating them. DNA for the CDR3: TGCGCCAGCAGCTTGGGTTTGAACACTGAAGCTTTCTTT. Encoded protein: CASSLGLNTEAFF. Supplemented by reference TRBV5-1 and TRBJ1-1, the full variable domain reads KAGVTQTPRYLIKTRGQQVTLSCSPISGHRSVSWYQQTPGQGLQFLFEYFSETQRNKGNFPGRFSGRQFSNSRSEMNVSTLELGDSALYLCASSLGLNTEAFFGQGTRLTVV.

The V gene is TRBV7-6, the J gene TRBJ2-7, with D perhaps matching TRBD1 or TRBD2 (5 bases each). The germline V gene has CDR1 SGHVS and CDR2 FNYEAQ. Trimming stripped 5 bases from V and 5 bases from J, with 19 bases between. CDR3 length: 15 residues. CDR3 protein: CASSPHRSGRNEQYF. The CDR3 DNA reads TGTGCCAGCAGCCCTCATCGGTCGGGACGGAACGAGCAGTACTTC.

CDR3 DNA sequence: TGTGCCAGCAGCTGGGACAAAGGAGACTATGGCTACACCTTC. Its protein product is CASSWDKGDYGYTF. The V and J genes are TRBV5-4 and TRBJ1-2, with a possible D match to TRBD1 (6 bases). Germline values: CDR1 SGHNT, CDR2 YYREEE (reference sequence). Trimming shortened V by 3 bases and J by 3 bases, and 12 bases separated the two germline ends. CDR3 length: 14 residues.

This clone was recorded once. The chain joins TRBV19 to TRBJ2-5; 7 nucleotides line up with TRBD1. Judging by the DNA end, TRBJ2-7 fits better; the J call may be wrong. Germline CDR1 is LNHDA and CDR2 is SQIVND (reference sequence). The CDR3 has 12 amino acids. The CDR3 region is CASTGTDYEQYF. For the CDR3, the DNA is TGTGCCAGTACCGGGACAGACTACGAGCAGTACTTC.

The chain recombines TRBV2 with TRBJ2-7; 8 positions match TRBD2. V lost 7 bases and J lost 3; bases outside the gene matches: 5. Germline assignment: CDR1 SNHLY and CDR2 FYNNEI. This CDR3 contains 13 residues. CDR3 residues: CASKLAGYYEQYF. In nucleotides, the CDR3 is TGTGCCAGCAAGCTAGCGGGCTACTACGAGCAGTACTTC. Combining the CDR3 with reference TRBV2 and TRBJ2-7 gives the whole variable domain EPEVTQTPSHQVTQMGQEVILRCVPISNHLYFYWYRQILGQKVEFLVSFYNNEISEKSEIFDDQFSVERPDGSNFTLKIRSTKLEDSAMYFCASKLAGYYEQYFGPGTRLTVT.

A single count supports this clone. This chain links TRBV4-1 with TRBJ1-1; 7 nucleotides align to TRBD1. The junction had 5 bases not matched to a gene; V was cut back by 3 bases and J by 1 base. The CDR3 length is 15 residues. The V gene's germline CDR1 is MGHRA and CDR2 YSYEKL. In DNA, the CDR3 is TGCGCCAGCAGCCAGCGGACAGGAGCGAACACTGAAGCTTTCTTT. Translating it yields CASSQRTGANTEAFF.

The chain carries TRBV9 and TRBJ2-1, with 9 bases identical to TRBD1. The CDR3 is made up of 18 amino acids. V trimming: 7 bases; J trimming: 0 bases; junction bases outside the gene matches: 14. Per the germline V gene, CDR1 is SGDLS and CDR2 is YYNGEE. CDR3 nucleotides: TGTGCCAGCGGGGGGACAGGGCCACCCCGCGGCTCCTACAATGAGCAGTTCTTC. It codes for CASGGTGPPRGSYNEQFF.

V gene TRBV9 combines with J gene TRBJ1-1, with TRBD1 identical over 9 bases. The germline V gene has CDR1 SGDLS and CDR2 YYNGEE. CDR3 size: 13 residues. Trimming cost V 4 bases and J 6 bases; bases outside gene matches: 4. CDR3 sequence reads: CASSPTGGPEAFF. CDR3 bases: TGTGCCAGCAGCCCTACAGGGGGCCCTGAAGCTTTCTTT.

The table lists this clone with a count of one. The gene calls are TRBV6-5 and TRBJ1-2, with D perhaps matching TRBD1 (6 bases). Germline V gene data show CDR1 as MNHEY and CDR2 as SVGAGI. The ends were cut back, 9 bases at V and 5 bases at J, with 13 bases in the middle. This CDR3 spans 12 amino acids. As DNA, the CDR3 is TGTGCCAGTCGCGGTGGGACATATGGCTACACCTTC. Translated, it gives CASRGGTYGYTF.

This rearrangement joins TRBV5-1 to TRBJ1-1; D is unclear. This CDR3 spans 15 amino acids. Germline CDR1 reads SGHRS; CDR2 reads YFSETQ. Trimming removed 4 bases at V and 0 bases at J, with 13 bases between. CDR3 loop: CASSPLGLLNTEAFF. The CDR3, as DNA: TGCGCCAGCAGCCCCCTCGGGTTATTGAACACTGAAGCTTTCTTT.